The 2 T cell receptor beta chains presented below share a single source sample, sequenced in a study of blood T cells in healthy people across ages. The use of a sample-barcoded 5' primer and a J-beta primer mix characterized a second PCR of about 7 to 12 cycles. Via MiXCR, TCRdb re-called the 5' RACE reads, giving one row per CDR3 protein. The sample includes about 1.4 million distinct CDR3 sequences, roughly 64% seen only once; the top ten take 6.5% to 8%. Sequenced: blood. The receptors originated from a man between 18 and 29 years old in good health.

The sample holds a few counts of this clonotype. The chain uses TRBV7-9 and TRBJ2-1; 7 bases fit TRBD1. The V gene's germline CDR1 is SEHNR and CDR2 FQNEAQ (reference sequence). With V trimmed by 4 bases and J by 8 bases, 8 bases remained unmatched. The CDR3 contains 14 residues. CDR3: CASSSRDRMYEQFF. The CDR3 nucleotides are TGTGCCAGCAGCTCCCGGGACAGAATGTATGAGCAGTTCTTC.

This chain connects TRBV7-2 to TRBJ2-1; the match to TRBD1 covers 9 bases. The CDR3 extends over 14 amino acids. Per the germline V gene, CDR1 is SGHTA and CDR2 is FQGNSA. With 8 bases clipped from V and 4 bases from J, the junction kept 6 bases outside the gene matches. CDR3 DNA sequence: TGTGCCAGCGGACAGGGGTGGGGATACAATGAGCAGTTCTTC. Translation: CASGQGWGYNEQFF.